These 11 T cell receptor beta chains were all obtained from the same sample, sequenced in a study of T-cell reconstitution after alpha-beta-depleted transplantation in children. Molecular barcoding with unique molecular identifiers was used for the TCRbeta library. Each CDR3 protein gets one entry after TCRdb re-called the PCR reads with MiXCR. The table records 500,000 to 600,000 distinct CDR3 sequences, over 20% of them present only once. Specimen: PBMCs, collected before TCRalphabeta/CD19-depleted stem cell transplant. Receptors were obtained from a boy younger than two with Wiskott-Aldrich syndrome, due to receive a stem cell transplant.

J is TRBJ1-5 and V is TRBV3-1, with D possibly TRBD1 on 6 matching bases. Looked up from germline, CDR1 is LGHDT and CDR2 is YNNKEL (reference sequence). CDR3 length: 13 residues. V was cut by 8 bases and J by 6 bases, with 14 bases left in between. The CDR3: CASQEAGAQPQHF. The DNA for the CDR3 is TGTGCCAGCCAAGAGGCAGGGGCTCAGCCCCAGCATTTT.

The rearrangement uses TRBV10-1 and TRBJ2-7; unclear D gene. This CDR3 contains 14 residues. From germline, CDR1 is WNHNN and CDR2 SYGVQD (reference sequence). The V end lost 6 bases, the J end lost 1 base, and 13 bases lay between the germline ends. As DNA, the CDR3 is TGCGCCAGCAGCAGGTCCACAGTGTCCTACGAGCAGTACTTC. It encodes CASSRSTVSYEQYF.

The rearrangement uses TRBV12-3 or TRBV12-4 and TRBJ1-2; D gene uncertain. The CDR3 has 13 residues. The V gene lost 5 bases and the J gene lost 4 bases, with 11 bases spanning the gap. CDR3: CASSPGSRYGYTF. In DNA, the CDR3 is TGTGCCAGCAGTCCCGGATCCCGCTATGGCTACACCTTC.

The chain combines TRBV20-1 with TRBJ2-3; the D is unclear. The CDR3 has 14 residues. The V end lost 5 bases, the J end lost 3 bases, and 15 bases lay between the germline ends. Germline CDR1 DFQATT, CDR2 SNEGSKA (reference sequence). CDR3 DNA: TGCAGTGCTGCCCACACCTTTTGGACAGATACGCAGTATTTT. Protein sequence: CSAAHTFWTDTQYF.

The chain recombines TRBV3-1 with TRBJ2-1; D remains unclear. Germline CDR1 and CDR2: LGHDT and YNNKEL (reference sequence). Trimming took off 4 bases at V and 0 bases at J, with 10 bases between the two ends. The CDR3 totals 15 residues. CDR3 sequence (DNA): TGTGCCAGCAGCCCCGGACCACTCTCCTACAATGAGCAGTTCTTC. Translation gives CASSPGPLSYNEQFF.

The chain combines TRBV20-1 with TRBJ1-1, with 7 bases lining up with TRBD1. This CDR3 is 12 amino acids long. Germline V gene sequence: CDR1 DFQATT, CDR2 SNEGSKA (reference sequence). V lost 6 bases, J lost 4 bases, and 5 bases stayed unmatched. The CDR3 region has the DNA TGCAGTGCCTTCTCAGGGGGCACTGAAGCTTTCTTT. Translating gives CSAFSGGTEAFF.

The J gene is TRBJ2-2, the V gene TRBV7-2; TRBD2 aligns across 7 bases. V trimming: 5 bases; J trimming: 0 bases; junction bases outside the gene matches: 6. The CDR3 totals 16 residues. Germline values: CDR1 SGHTA, CDR2 FQGNSA. In DNA, the CDR3 is TGTGCCAGCAGCCACTATAGCGGGCCGAACACCGGGGAGCTGTTTTTT. Its translation is CASSHYSGPNTGELFF.

The V and J genes are TRBV20-1 and TRBJ2-1; 9 bases are shared with TRBD2. This CDR3 is built from 16 residues. J lost 8 bases, V lost 6 bases, and 17 bases had no gene match. Germline V CDR1 and CDR2: DFQATT, SNEGSKA (reference sequence). This CDR3 reads CSAPSRAGGPGHEQFF. In DNA form, the CDR3 reads TGCAGTGCCCCTTCTCGGGCGGGAGGGCCAGGTCATGAGCAGTTCTTC.

This sequence joins TRBV20-1 and TRBJ1-5; D ambiguous. Deletions cut 1 base from V and 2 bases from J, with 9 bases between. The CDR3 is 14 amino acids. The germline V gene has CDR1 DFQATT and CDR2 SNEGSKA (reference sequence). CDR3 sequence (DNA): TGCAGTGCTAGAGGGGAAACTGGCAATCAGCCCCAGCATTTT. It is translated as CSARGETGNQPQHF.

This clonotype was picked up a small number of times. The V and J genes are TRBV5-5 and TRBJ2-7, with 8 positions matching TRBD2. The CDR3 totals 15 residues. J was trimmed by 2 bases and V by 1 base; bases with no gene match: 5. Germline lookup yields CDR1 SGHKS and CDR2 YYEKEE (reference sequence). The CDR3 region has the DNA TGTGCCAGCAGCTTGATTAGCGGGACAACCTACGAGCAGTACTTC. This translates into CASSLISGTTYEQYF.

The chain has TRBV6-5 and TRBJ2-1, with 7 bases lining up with TRBD2. From germline, CDR1 is MNHEY and CDR2 SVGAGI. Trimming took 0 bases from V and 8 from J; bases not matched to a gene: 7. The CDR3 extends over 15 amino acids. As DNA, the CDR3 is TGTGCCAGCAGTTACTCGCGCGGGAGAAGAGATGAGCAGTTCTTC. Amino acid sequence: CASSYSRGRRDEQFF.